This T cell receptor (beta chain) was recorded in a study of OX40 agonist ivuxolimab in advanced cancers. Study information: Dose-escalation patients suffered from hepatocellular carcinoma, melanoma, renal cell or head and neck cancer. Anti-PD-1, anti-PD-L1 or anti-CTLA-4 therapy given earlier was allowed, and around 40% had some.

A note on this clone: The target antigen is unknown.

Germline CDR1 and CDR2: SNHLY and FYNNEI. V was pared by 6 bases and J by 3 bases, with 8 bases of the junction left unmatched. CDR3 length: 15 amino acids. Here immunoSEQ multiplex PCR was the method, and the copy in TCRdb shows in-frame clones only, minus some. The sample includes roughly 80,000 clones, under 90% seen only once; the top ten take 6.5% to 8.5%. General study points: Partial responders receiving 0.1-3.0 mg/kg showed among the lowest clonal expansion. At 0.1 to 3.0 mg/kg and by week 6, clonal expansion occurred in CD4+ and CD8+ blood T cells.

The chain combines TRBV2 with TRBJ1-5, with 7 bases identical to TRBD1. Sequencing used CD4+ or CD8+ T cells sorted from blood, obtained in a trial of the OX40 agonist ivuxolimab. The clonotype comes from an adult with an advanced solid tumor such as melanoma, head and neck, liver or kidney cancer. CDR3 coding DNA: TGTGCCAGCAGAGGACAGGTCGGGCCCAATCAGCCCCAGCATTTT. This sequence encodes CASRGQVGPNQPQHF.